Listed here are 21 T cell receptor beta chains from one sample, sequenced in a study of a mutant IDH1 vaccine in newly diagnosed glioma. The sample's time point: baseline, week 1 (first vaccination visit). The treatment is: pre-vaccination baseline after standard-of-care therapy. Sequenced by immunoSEQ multiplex PCR; TCRdb stores in-frame clones only, minus some. The data show fewer than 100,000 clones, with 85% to 90% seen just once and approximately 0.58% held by the top ten. The sample consisted of PBMCs, taken from a glioma patient treated with radiotherapy, temozolomide or both. The receptors were sampled from a woman between 50 and 59 years old with glioma.

V usage is TRBV30 and J usage is TRBJ2-6; no reliable D call. The CDR3 is 13 amino acids. V shed 5 bases and J shed 0 bases, with 5 bases lying between them. The germline gives CDR1 GTSNPN, CDR2 SVGIG (reference sequence). The CDR3 coding sequence is TGTGCCTGGCAGGACTCTGGGGCCAACGTCCTGACTTTC. It yields the protein CAWQDSGANVLTF.

The chain combines TRBV13 with TRBJ2-3; 10 bases match TRBD2. The germline CDR1 and CDR2 sequences are PRHDT and FYEKMQ (reference sequence). The ends lost 4 bases at V and 5 bases at J; junction bases unmatched: 6. This CDR3 region has 15 residues. The CDR3 reads CASSSLLAGLDTQYF. In nucleotides, the CDR3 is TGTGCCAGCAGCTCCCTACTAGCGGGGTTAGATACGCAGTATTTT.

This clone showed up just a few times. The chain recombines TRBV10-3 with TRBJ1-2, with D maybe TRBD1 (6 bases). In germline, CDR1 is ENHRY, CDR2 SYGVKD. This CDR3 has 13 amino acids. V was clipped by 0 bases and J by 8 bases, with 10 bases between them. In DNA form, the CDR3 reads TGTGCCATCAGTGAGTCGGGGGCGCGGGGCTACACCTTC. Its translation is CAISESGARGYTF.

Here the CDR3 DNA reads TGTGCCTGGAATAGCCTCCAGAGCTCTGGAAACACCATATATTTT. Translated, it gives CAWNSLQSSGNTIYF. V gene TRBV30 combines with J gene TRBJ1-3; unclear D gene. Germline values: CDR1 GTSNPN, CDR2 SVGIG (reference sequence). Trimming pared 4 bases from V and 0 bases from J, leaving 13 bases between. The CDR3 is 15 amino acids.

This clone has more than one count but fewer than ten. The chain links TRBV5-4 to TRBJ1-2; tentatively, D is TRBD1 (6 bases). V was shortened by 4 bases and J by 7 bases, with 20 bases between the two germline ends. Looked up from germline, CDR1 is SGHNT and CDR2 is YYREEE (reference sequence). The CDR3 loop spans 15 amino acids. The DNA of the CDR3 is TGTGCCAGCAGCGTGCCTACAGGGTCGGTCTCTGGCTACACCTTC. Translating gives CASSVPTGSVSGYTF.

The rearrangement joins TRBV4-1 to TRBJ2-5; no clear D gene. Per the germline V gene, CDR1 is MGHRA and CDR2 is YSYEKL. Trimming shortened V by 0 bases and J by 3 bases, and 5 bases separated the two germline ends. There are 13 residues in the CDR3. CDR3 DNA: TGCGCCAGCAGCCAAGATTTGGAAGAGACCCAGTACTTC. Translation: CASSQDLEETQYF.

V is TRBV7-2 and J is TRBJ1-5; 9 bases match TRBD1. CDR3 length: 15 amino acids. Trimming took 5 bases from V and 4 from J; bases not matched to a gene: 6. Germline V gives CDR1 SGHTA, CDR2 FQGNSA. This chain's CDR3 is CASSLDRGWNQPQHF. The CDR3 region has the DNA TGTGCCAGCAGCCTGGACAGGGGATGGAATCAGCCCCAGCATTTT.

The CDR3 loop reads CASRGTSFDEQFF. As DNA, the CDR3 is TGCGCCAGCAGAGGGACTAGTTTTGATGAGCAGTTCTTC. The V gene is TRBV5-1, the J gene TRBJ2-1; TRBD2 matches at 8 bases. With V trimmed by 5 bases and J by 8 bases, 6 bases remained unmatched. The germline V gene encodes CDR1 SGHRS and CDR2 YFSETQ. This CDR3 region has 13 residues. The variable domain in full, completed from reference TRBV5-1 and TRBJ2-1, reads KAGVTQTPRYLIKTRGQQVTLSCSPISGHRSVSWYQQTPGQGLQFLFEYFSETQRNKGNFPGRFSGRQFSNSRSEMNVSTLELGDSALYLCASRGTSFDEQFFGPGTRLTVL.

The chain combines TRBV11-2 with TRBJ2-7; 9 positions match TRBD2. Germline CDR1 SGHAT, CDR2 FQNNGV. CDR3 length equals 15 residues. V lost 1 base to trimming and J lost 0 bases; unmatched junction nucleotides: 1. CDR3 region: CASSLGAGGSYEQYF. In DNA form, the CDR3 reads TGTGCCAGCAGCTTAGGAGCGGGGGGCTCCTACGAGCAGTACTTC.

This sequence joins TRBV28 and TRBJ1-1; TRBD1 matches at 7 bases. The V gene's germline CDR1 is MDHEN and CDR2 SYDVKM. The trim removed 4 bases at V and 5 bases at J, leaving 19 bases unmatched. CDR3 size: 18 residues. CDR3 nucleotide sequence: TGTGCCAGCAGTTCCCCCTTGGAGCGGGAACAGGGGAGAACTGAAGCTTTCTTT. Amino acids: CASSSPLEREQGRTEAFF.

The genes are TRBV29-1 and TRBJ2-5; unclear D gene. The V gene's germline CDR1 is SQVTM and CDR2 ANQGSEA. This CDR3 is 11 amino acids long. Between the trimmed V and J ends, which lost 4 bases and 5 bases, there was a span of 8 bases. The CDR3 loop is CSVASGETQYF. The CDR3 DNA reads as TGCAGCGTTGCCTCTGGGGAGACCCAGTACTTC.

The chain uses TRBV11-3 and TRBJ2-1; maybe TRBD2 (5 bases). Trimming cost V 5 bases and J 4 bases, with 12 bases left between them. This CDR3 spans 14 amino acids. Germline assignment: CDR1 SGHNT and CDR2 YENEEA. This chain's CDR3 is CASSPDGDYNEQFF. CDR3 nucleotides: TGTGCCAGCAGCCCCGACGGGGATTACAATGAGCAGTTCTTC.

This chain connects TRBV15 to TRBJ2-5, with TRBD1 identical over 8 bases. V was clipped by 5 bases and J by 4 bases; unmatched bases: 12. Germline V gene sequence: CDR1 LNHNV, CDR2 YYDKDF (reference sequence). The CDR3 is 16 residues long. CDR3 loop: CATSGSRDRLLETQYF. As DNA, the CDR3 is TGTGCCACCAGCGGATCCCGGGACAGGTTATTAGAGACCCAGTACTTC.

This clone was detected once. The sample carries other DNA sequences with the same CDR3. V usage is TRBV10-2 and J usage is TRBJ1-1; D unresolved. This CDR3 is 14 amino acids long. The V gene's germline CDR1 is WSHSY and CDR2 SAAADI. The V end was cut by 3 bases, the J end by 1 base, with 9 bases between. CDR3 DNA sequence: TGCGCCAGCAGTGAATGGCAGTGGAACACTGAAGCTTTCTTT. Amino acids: CASSEWQWNTEAFF.

The chain links TRBV28 to TRBJ1-2, with a weak D call TRBD1 (6 bases). Trimming left V 6 bases short and J 4 bases short, with 9 bases between. CDR3 length: 12 residues. Germline V lookup: CDR1 MDHEN, CDR2 SYDVKM. DNA of the CDR3: TGTGCCAGCAGACAACAGGGCTATGGCTACACCTTC. It translates to CASRQQGYGYTF.

The rearrangement uses TRBV9 and TRBJ2-3; 12 nucleotides agree with TRBD2. The ends lost 4 bases at V and 2 bases at J; junction bases unmatched: 5. The CDR3 runs to 16 residues. Per germline, CDR1 SGDLS and CDR2 YYNGEE. This chain's CDR3 is CASSIGTSGYTDTQYF. As DNA, the CDR3 is TGTGCCAGCAGCATAGGGACTAGCGGGTACACAGATACGCAGTATTTT.

This sequence joins TRBV27 and TRBJ1-5; 7 bases are a match to TRBD1. Looked up from germline, CDR1 is MNHEY and CDR2 is SMNVEV (reference sequence). The length of the CDR3 is 13 residues. Trimming removed 6 bases from V and 7 bases from J; junction bases left unmatched: 6. The CDR3 reads CASSTGAFQPQHF. The CDR3 nucleotides read TGTGCCAGCAGCACAGGGGCGTTCCAGCCCCAGCATTTT.

The chain couples TRBV25-1 to TRBJ2-7; 9 nucleotides agree with TRBD1. V lost 5 bases and J lost 4; bases outside the gene matches: 6. Germline V CDR1 and CDR2: MGHDK, SYGVNS. The CDR3 is made up of 14 amino acids. CDR3 residues: CASSTRDRAYEQYF. CDR3 in DNA: TGTGCCAGCAGTACCCGGGACAGGGCTTACGAGCAGTACTTC.

This clone was picked up one time. The chain links TRBV29-1 to TRBJ1-2; no clear D gene. This CDR3 region has 14 residues. Germline V gives CDR1 SQVTM, CDR2 ANQGSEA. The V end was cut by 0 bases, the J end by 4 bases, with 12 bases between. CDR3: CSVEEGHAGYGYTF. CDR3 in DNA: TGCAGCGTTGAAGAAGGGCACGCTGGCTATGGCTACACCTTC.

This chain links TRBV5-1 with TRBJ2-5; a possible D gene is TRBD1 (5 bases). The germline gives CDR1 SGHRS, CDR2 YFSETQ. The CDR3 is made up of 15 amino acids. Trimming removed 4 bases from V and 5 bases from J, with 18 bases in between. CDR3 DNA sequence: TGCGCCAGCAGCCCGCAGGGCGGAAAAACGGAGACCCAGTACTTC. Its protein is CASSPQGGKTETQYF.

The chain carries TRBV11-3 and TRBJ2-7, with D perhaps matching TRBD1 (6 bases). V gave up 0 bases and J gave up 4 bases, with 7 bases separating them. Germline CDR1 reads SGHNT; CDR2 reads YENEEA. The CDR3 spans 13 residues. CDR3: CASSLEQGYEQYF. As DNA, the CDR3 is TGTGCCAGCAGCTTAGAACAGGGATACGAGCAGTACTTC.